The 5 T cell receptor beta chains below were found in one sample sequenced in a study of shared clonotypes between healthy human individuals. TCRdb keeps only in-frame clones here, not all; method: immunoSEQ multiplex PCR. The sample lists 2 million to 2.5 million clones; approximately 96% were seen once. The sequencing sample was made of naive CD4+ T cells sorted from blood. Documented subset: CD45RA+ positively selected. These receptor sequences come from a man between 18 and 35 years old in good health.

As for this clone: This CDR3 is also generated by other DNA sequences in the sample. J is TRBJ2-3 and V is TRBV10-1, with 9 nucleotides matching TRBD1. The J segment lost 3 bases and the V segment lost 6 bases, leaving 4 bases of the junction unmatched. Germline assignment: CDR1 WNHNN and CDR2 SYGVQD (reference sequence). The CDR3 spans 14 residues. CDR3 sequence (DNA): TGCGCCAGCAGCGCCGGGACAGGGACAGATACGCAGTATTTT. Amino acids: CASSAGTGTDTQYF.

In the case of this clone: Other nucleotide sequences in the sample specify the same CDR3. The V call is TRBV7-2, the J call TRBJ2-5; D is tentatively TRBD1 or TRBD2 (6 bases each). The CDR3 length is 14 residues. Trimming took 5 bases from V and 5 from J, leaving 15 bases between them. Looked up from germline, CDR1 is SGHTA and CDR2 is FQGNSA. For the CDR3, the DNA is TGTGCCAGCAGCCTACCCGGGGGCGGGGAGACCCAGTACTTC. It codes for CASSLPGGGETQYF.

The CDR3 coding sequence is TGTGCCAGCAGCCTGTGGACAGCCCACGAGCAGTACTTC. This encodes CASSLWTAHEQYF. This chain connects TRBV11-2 to TRBJ2-7, with TRBD1 as a possible D gene (6 bases). The CDR3 is 13 amino acids. In germline, CDR1 is SGHAT, CDR2 FQNNGV. Trimming removed 5 bases from V and 5 bases from J, with 13 bases in between.

CDR3 protein: CASSQGLVSYEQYF. CDR3 bases: TGTGCCAGCAGCCAGGGACTAGTTTCCTACGAGCAGTACTTC. The chain recombines TRBV7-2 with TRBJ2-7; 8 bases are shared with TRBD2. Germline CDR1 is SGHTA and CDR2 is FQGNSA. With 5 bases clipped from V and 1 base from J, the junction kept 4 bases outside the gene matches. The CDR3 is 14 residues long.

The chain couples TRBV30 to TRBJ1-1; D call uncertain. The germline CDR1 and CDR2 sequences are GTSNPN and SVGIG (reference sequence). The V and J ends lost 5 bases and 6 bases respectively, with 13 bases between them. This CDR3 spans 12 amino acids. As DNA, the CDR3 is TGTGCCTGGTTACGACTCTCTCCTGAAGCTTTCTTT. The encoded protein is CAWLRLSPEAFF.